This T cell receptor (beta chain) was sequenced in a study of cytomegalovirus exposure and HLA in healthy donors. Overall study: An earlier analysis found fewer than 140 million unique TCR beta sequences from around 180 million T cells. Notes on the study in general: Cytomegalovirus-associated TCR beta chains were listed, numbering 150 to 200.

This PCR relied on a set of 60 Vbeta primers and 13 Jbeta primers. The repertoire was sequenced with immunoSEQ multiplex PCR; TCRdb's copy has only in-frame clones and lacks some. Of 150,000 to 250,000 clones detected, around 78% appear once; the ten largest clones hold roughly 2%. With V trimmed by 5 bases and J by 2 bases, 5 bases remained unmatched. This CDR3 is 14 amino acids long. Germline V gene lookup returns CDR1 SEHNR and CDR2 FQNEAQ (reference sequence). Remarks on this clone: What it recognizes is unknown.

The material sequenced was PBMCs. The receptor was isolated from a man aged 25-45 years in good health and CMV-seronegative. J is TRBJ2-7 and V is TRBV7-9; 8 nucleotides line up with TRBD1. The CDR3 sequence is CASSNGQGTYEQYF. The CDR3 DNA reads as TGTGCCAGCAGCAACGGACAGGGAACCTACGAGCAGTACTTC.